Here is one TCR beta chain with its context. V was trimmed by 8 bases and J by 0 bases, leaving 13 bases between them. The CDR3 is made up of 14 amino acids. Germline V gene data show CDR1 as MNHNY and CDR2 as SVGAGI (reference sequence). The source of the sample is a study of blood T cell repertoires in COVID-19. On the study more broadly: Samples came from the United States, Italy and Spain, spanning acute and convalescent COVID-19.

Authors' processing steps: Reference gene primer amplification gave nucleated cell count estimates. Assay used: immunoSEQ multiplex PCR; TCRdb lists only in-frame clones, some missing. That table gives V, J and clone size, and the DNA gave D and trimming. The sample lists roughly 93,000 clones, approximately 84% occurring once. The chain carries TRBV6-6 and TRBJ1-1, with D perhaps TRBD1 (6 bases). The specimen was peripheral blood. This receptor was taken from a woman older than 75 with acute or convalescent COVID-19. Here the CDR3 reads CASQTGRMNTEAFF. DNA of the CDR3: TGTGCCAGCCAGACAGGCCGAATGAACACTGAAGCTTTCTTT.